The next 27 T cell receptor beta chains were all read from a single sample in a study of blood T cells in healthy people across ages. For the second PCR, which ran for roughly 6 to 12 cycles, a sample-barcoded 5' primer and a J-beta primer mix were used. TCRdb ran MiXCR on the 5' RACE reads and lists one entry per CDR3 protein. Of some 800,000 distinct CDR3 sequences in the sample, 20% to 25% were seen once. This same sample was also part of a study on T cells of mothers and their children.

The sample comprised blood. These receptors were collected from a boy between 10 and 17 years old in good health.

The chain couples TRBV29-1 to TRBJ2-3; possibly TRBD2 for D (6 bases). V lost 0 bases, J lost 3 bases, and 13 bases lay in between. CDR1 SQVTM and CDR2 ANQGSEA come from the germline V gene. This CDR3 is 15 amino acids long. The CDR3 coding sequence is TGCAGCGTTGAAGATTCGGCGGCGGGGACAGATACGCAGTATTTT. Translated, it gives CSVEDSAAGTDTQYF.

There are many counts of this clonotype. The chain recombines TRBV4-3 with TRBJ1-1, with 7 bases aligning to TRBD1. With 2 bases clipped from V and 1 base from J, the junction kept 10 bases outside the gene matches. Germline V gene sequence: CDR1 LGHNA, CDR2 YSLEER. The CDR3 runs 17 residues. CDR3 amino acids: CASSQRPTGAGNTEAFF. The CDR3 nucleotides read TGCGCCAGCAGCCAACGACCCACAGGGGCGGGGAACACTGAAGCTTTCTTT.

The sample holds a few counts of this clonotype. The rearrangement uses TRBV18 and TRBJ2-5; D is undetermined. Trimming took 0 bases from V and 1 from J, leaving 6 bases between them. Germline CDR1 reads KGHSH; CDR2 reads LQKENI. The CDR3 is 14 residues long. CDR3 residues: CASSPPSLQETQYF. The CDR3 nucleotides read TGTGCCAGCTCACCACCGTCCCTCCAAGAGACCCAGTACTTC.

This clonotype was recorded many times. This chain connects TRBV7-2 to TRBJ2-7; weak D call: TRBD1 (5 bases). The germline V gene has CDR1 SGHTA and CDR2 FQGNSA. With 4 bases removed from V and 4 bases from J, the gap between germline ends came to 8 bases. This CDR3 comprises 12 residues. DNA for the CDR3: TGTGCCAGCAGCTCCTCAGGGTACGAGCAGTACTTC. Its translation: CASSSSGYEQYF.

This rearrangement joins TRBV7-2 to TRBJ1-2, with TRBD1 as a possible D gene (5 bases). CDR1 is SGHTA, CDR2 FQGNSA, per germline. V lost 5 bases and J lost 5, with 15 bases in between. The CDR3 covers 14 residues. CDR3 amino acids: CASSAPGNMYGYTF. The CDR3 region has the DNA TGTGCCAGCAGCGCCCCAGGGAATATGTATGGCTACACCTTC.

In its sample, this clonotype was seen a few times. The rearrangement joins TRBV6-5 to TRBJ2-7; 8 bases fit TRBD2. V shed 0 bases and J 2 bases; nucleotides not matched to a gene: 12. The CDR3 covers 18 residues. The V gene's germline CDR1 is MNHEY and CDR2 SVGAGI. CDR3 nucleotide sequence: TGTGCCAGCAGTTACTCCATCCCCGGGGGGGCTTTCCCCTACGAGCAGTACTTC. This codes for CASSYSIPGGAFPYEQYF.

This rearrangement joins TRBV28 to TRBJ2-5; D tentatively reads TRBD1 or TRBD2 (5 bases each). The J call may be incorrect, as the DNA end agrees better with TRBJ2-1. The CDR3 loop spans 15 amino acids. Germline CDR1 MDHEN, CDR2 SYDVKM. The CDR3, as DNA: TGTGCCAGCAGTTCCGGGACCCTCTCGGGGAATGAGCAGTTCTTC. It yields the protein CASSSGTLSGNEQFF.

This clonotype has a handful of counts. The chain is built from TRBV15 and TRBJ1-2, with D perhaps TRBD1 (5 bases). V was clipped by 0 bases and J by 7 bases, with 6 bases between them. The V gene's germline CDR1 is LNHNV and CDR2 YYDKDF (reference sequence). The CDR3 spans 12 residues. The CDR3 region is CATSREQGGYTF. The CDR3 nucleotides read TGTGCCACCAGCAGAGAGCAGGGTGGCTACACCTTC.

The chain employs TRBV5-1 and TRBJ2-5; D may be TRBD1 (6 bases). This CDR3 comprises 13 residues. Germline V lookup: CDR1 SGHRS, CDR2 YFSETQ. Trimming removed 3 bases from V and 5 bases from J, with 11 bases in between. The CDR3 region is CASSSGGLETQYF. In DNA form, the CDR3 reads TGCGCCAGCAGCTCTGGGGGCCTCGAGACCCAGTACTTC.

The chain is built from TRBV18 and TRBJ1-2; D call uncertain. In germline, CDR1 is KGHSH, CDR2 LQKENI. CDR3 size: 15 residues. Trimming left V 3 bases short and J 0 bases short, with 11 bases between. The DNA for the CDR3 is TGTGCCAGCTCACCTATACTTGGCACTAACTATGGCTACACCTTC. Residues: CASSPILGTNYGYTF.

The chain recombines TRBV7-2 with TRBJ2-7, with D perhaps matching TRBD1 (6 bases). Trimming stripped 5 bases from V and 1 base from J, with 18 bases between. The CDR3 has 16 amino acids. Looked up from germline, CDR1 is SGHTA and CDR2 is FQGNSA. CDR3 protein: CASSRVGAGNSYEQYF. For the CDR3, the DNA is TGTGCCAGCAGCAGGGTGGGGGCAGGTAATTCCTACGAGCAGTACTTC.

The table lists this clonotype with a few counts. V is TRBV11-1 and J is TRBJ2-1, with D maybe TRBD1 (6 bases). The V gene's germline CDR1 is SGHAT and CDR2 FQDESV (reference sequence). Trimming shortened V by 5 bases and J by 4 bases, and 18 bases separated the two germline ends. This CDR3 region has 16 residues. The CDR3 loop reads CASSPRVQGPYNEQFF. CDR3 nucleotides: TGTGCCAGCAGCCCCCGCGTTCAGGGGCCATACAATGAGCAGTTCTTC.

The CDR3 nucleotides read TGTGCCAGCAGGCCAGGGACTAGCGGGAGAATCTCCTACAATGAGCAGTTCTTC. This gives the protein CASRPGTSGRISYNEQFF. The chain employs TRBV28 and TRBJ2-1, with TRBD2 identical over 14 bases. Germline-derived CDR1 and CDR2 are MDHEN and SYDVKM. This CDR3 contains 18 residues. The V gene end was trimmed by 6 bases and the J gene end by 0 bases; junction bases not matched to a gene: 7. Variable domain in full (rest from reference TRBV28 and TRBJ2-1): DVKVTQSSRYLVKRTGEKVFLECVQDMDHENMFWYRQDPGLGLRLIYFSYDVKMKEKGDIPEGYSVSREKKERFSLILESASTNQTSMYLCASRPGTSGRISYNEQFFGPGTRLTVL.

The CDR3 is CASRGGISYQETQYF. Here the CDR3 DNA reads TGTGCCAGCCGGGGGGGGATATCGTACCAAGAGACCCAGTACTTC. The gene calls are TRBV12-3 or TRBV12-4 and TRBJ2-5; 8 bases agree with TRBD2. Trimming cost V 8 bases and J 0 bases; bases outside gene matches: 8. This CDR3 has 15 residues.

The rearrangement uses TRBV7-8 and TRBJ1-4; weak D call: TRBD1 (6 bases). V gave up 1 base and J gave up 8 bases, with 14 bases separating them. Germline values: CDR1 SGHVS, CDR2 FQNEAQ. The CDR3 is 15 amino acids. The CDR3 sequence is CASSLDTGRREKLFF. The CDR3, as DNA: TGTGCCAGCAGCTTAGATACAGGGCGACGGGAAAAACTGTTTTTT.

The V gene is TRBV18, the J gene TRBJ2-5; 7 bases match TRBD2. Germline assignment: CDR1 KGHSH and CDR2 LQKENI. This CDR3 contains 16 residues. The V gene end was trimmed by 0 bases and the J gene end by 0 bases; junction bases not matched to a gene: 4. In DNA, the CDR3 is TGTGCCAGCTCACCACCGACTAGCCTGTACCAAGAGACCCAGTACTTC. Protein: CASSPPTSLYQETQYF.

This clonotype was picked up a small number of times. In DNA form, the CDR3 reads TGTGCCAGCAGCATAAGAGGCGGGTGGAGCACAGATACGCAGTATTTT. This sequence encodes CASSIRGGWSTDTQYF. The chain recombines TRBV9 with TRBJ2-3, with a possible D match to TRBD2 (5 bases). Germline values: CDR1 SGDLS, CDR2 YYNGEE. The V gene lost 4 bases and the J gene lost 0 bases, with 15 bases spanning the gap. This CDR3 region has 16 residues.

This clonotype has at least ten counts. V is TRBV28 and J is TRBJ1-2; D remains unclear. V lost 5 bases and J 0 bases, leaving 4 bases between the germline ends. The CDR3 extends over 12 amino acids. Germline lookup yields CDR1 MDHEN and CDR2 SYDVKM. The CDR3 protein is CASSASNYGYTF. CDR3 in DNA: TGTGCCAGCAGTGCGTCTAACTATGGCTACACCTTC.

This clonotype was counted between two and nine times. The J gene is TRBJ2-1, the V gene TRBV20-1; 10 nucleotides agree with TRBD2. The CDR3 runs to 19 residues. The V gene's germline CDR1 is DFQATT and CDR2 SNEGSKA (reference sequence). The junction had 16 bases not matched to a gene; V was cut back by 1 base and J by 4 bases. This CDR3 is CSARVGRLRTSGPYNEQFF. The CDR3 DNA follows: TGCAGTGCTAGAGTAGGTCGACTGAGGACTAGCGGTCCTTACAATGAGCAGTTCTTC.

This clonotype was counted only a few times. This chain links TRBV6-5 with TRBJ1-5; D is uncertain. The germline V gene encodes CDR1 MNHEY and CDR2 SVGAGI. Trimming pared 5 bases from V and 3 bases from J, leaving 8 bases between. The CDR3 length is 13 residues. CDR3: CASSRRANQPQHF. The CDR3, as DNA: TGTGCCAGCAGTAGACGGGCCAATCAGCCCCAGCATTTT.

J is TRBJ1-1 and V is TRBV20-1; the D is unclear. Germline V gene lookup returns CDR1 DFQATT and CDR2 SNEGSKA (reference sequence). The CDR3 length is 15 residues. With 1 base removed from V and 0 bases from J, the gap between germline ends came to 12 bases. DNA for the CDR3: TGCAGTGCTAGAGTAGGCAGTATCATGAACACTGAAGCTTTCTTT. Residues: CSARVGSIMNTEAFF.

The chain employs TRBV28 and TRBJ2-1; TRBD2 matches at 12 bases. Germline CDR1 reads MDHEN; CDR2 reads SYDVKM. V lost 7 bases to trimming and J lost 7 bases; unmatched junction nucleotides: 11. This CDR3 contains 16 residues. For the CDR3, the DNA is TGTGCCAGCAAGGGCCCTAGCGGGAGGGCCATGAATGAGCAGTTCTTC. Translated: CASKGPSGRAMNEQFF.

This clonotype was counted between two and nine times. The rearrangement links TRBV11-2 to TRBJ1-1, with D maybe TRBD1 (5 bases). The CDR3 totals 14 residues. Trimming removed 1 base at V and 12 bases at J, with 18 bases between. Germline V CDR1 and CDR2: SGHAT, FQNNGV. CDR3: CASSLAGLDSESFF. In DNA form, the CDR3 reads TGTGCCAGCAGCTTAGCGGGGCTCGACTCGGAGTCTTTCTTT.

This clonotype was recorded a few times. The junction does not match germline at one end; this may be a read error. The rearrangement uses TRBV7-7 and TRBJ1-1; D is unresolved. The CDR3 length is 12 residues. CDR1 and CDR2 from the germline V gene are SSHAT and FNYEAQ (reference sequence). CDR3 region: CASSLVAGEAFF. The CDR3 nucleotides read TGTGCTAGCAGCTTAGTTGCCGGTGAAGCTTTCTTT.

The chain joins TRBV28 to TRBJ1-5; D is undetermined. This CDR3 is built from 14 residues. V lost 7 bases, J lost 3 bases, and 13 bases lay in between. Germline V lookup: CDR1 MDHEN, CDR2 SYDVKM. The CDR3, as DNA: TGTGCCAGCAACCCCCGGGAACCCAATCAGCCCCAGCATTTT. Translated, it gives CASNPREPNQPQHF.

The chain employs TRBV7-3 and TRBJ2-3; no definite D call. Germline CDR1 is SGHTA and CDR2 is FQGTGA. Trimming shortened V by 5 bases and J by 3 bases, and 9 bases separated the two germline ends. This CDR3 has 13 residues. As DNA, the CDR3 is TGTGCCAGCAGCCGGTACGTGACAGATACGCAGTATTTT. Translated, it gives CASSRYVTDTQYF.

This clonotype was seen a handful of times. The gene calls are TRBV5-1 and TRBJ2-3; the D is unclear. Germline V gene lookup returns CDR1 SGHRS and CDR2 YFSETQ. V lost 3 bases and J 0 bases, leaving 8 bases between the germline ends. CDR3 length: 14 residues. CDR3 bases: TGCGCCAGCAGCTCTCCCGACAGCACAGATACGCAGTATTTT. This translates into CASSSPDSTDTQYF.